This T cell receptor beta chain appears in the sequencing data of a study of T cells in Graves' hyperthyroidism and ophthalmopathy. Whole-study findings and limits: Ophthalmopathy was separated from stable hyperthyroidism by a 13 V-J model.

Amplification targeted TCR beta CDR3 regions from RNA transcripts. TCR CDR3 regions were first amplified by RT-PCR with HTBI primers. TCRdb processed the multiplex PCR reads anew with MiXCR; each CDR3 protein has one entry. The sample has about 260,000 distinct CDR3 sequences, 20% to 25% seen once; the top ten hold roughly 60%. It was 10 ml of fresh peripheral blood that supplied the PBMCs. V lost 5 bases and J 5 bases, leaving 16 bases between the germline ends. Germline V CDR1 and CDR2: MNHNS, SASEGT. The CDR3 is 14 residues long. About this clonotype: Its antigen is currently unknown.

The V gene is TRBV6-1, the J gene TRBJ2-7; D assignment may be TRBD1 or TRBD2 (7 bases each). The TCR was taken from a man aged 25-45 years with Graves' ophthalmopathy. Sequenced sample: blood. CDR3 protein: CASSRGRELDEQYF. The DNA of the CDR3 is TGTGCCAGCAGTAGGGGGCGGGAGCTTGACGAGCAGTACTTC.